A single sample is the source of the 24 T cell receptor beta chains below, sequenced in a study of T cell responses to AZD1222 COVID-19 vaccine. Clones were sequenced by immunoSEQ multiplex PCR, and TCRdb holds only the in-frame ones, with some missing. Here the sample spans 100,000 to 110,000 clones, approximately 90% being singletons. The specimen was peripheral blood, collected on day 0 of AZD1222 vaccination. Receptor source: an adult in good health.

This clone came up a few times. The chain uses TRBV19 and TRBJ2-1; D may correspond to TRBD1 or TRBD2 (5 bases each). Germline CDR1 is LNHDA and CDR2 is SQIVND (reference sequence). The V end lost 4 bases, the J end lost 2 bases, and 15 bases lay between the germline ends. The CDR3 length is 16 residues. CDR3 amino acids: CASSTLGTATYNEQFF. The CDR3 region has the DNA TGTGCCAGTAGTACTCTCGGGACGGCTACCTACAATGAGCAGTTCTTC.

The chain couples TRBV9 to TRBJ2-7, with 7 bases aligning to TRBD1. V was pared by 4 bases and J by 4 bases, with 14 bases of the junction left unmatched. This CDR3 has 16 residues. Germline V gene data show CDR1 as SGDLS and CDR2 as YYNGEE. The CDR3: CASSPRPDRVGYEQYF. CDR3 nucleotide sequence: TGTGCCAGCAGCCCACGACCCGACAGGGTGGGGTACGAGCAGTACTTC.

The chain carries TRBV11-2 and TRBJ2-3; D unclear. Per germline, CDR1 SGHAT and CDR2 FQNNGV. V was shortened by 0 bases and J by 5 bases, with 6 bases between the two germline ends. The CDR3 runs to 13 residues. The CDR3 DNA reads as TGTGCCAGCAGCTTAGATCGAGGAGATACGCAGTATTTT. Its protein product is CASSLDRGDTQYF.

This rearrangement joins TRBV7-8 to TRBJ2-7, with 13 bases matching TRBD2. Unmatched junction bases numbered 5, after V lost 1 base and J lost 2 bases. CDR1 and CDR2 from the germline V gene are SGHVS and FQNEAQ. The CDR3 is 17 residues long. The chain's CDR3 is CASSLVGLAGAAYEQYF. CDR3 nucleotide sequence: TGTGCCAGCAGCTTAGTAGGACTAGCGGGAGCGGCCTACGAGCAGTACTTC.

This chain links TRBV7-8 with TRBJ2-7; the match to TRBD2 covers 7 bases. CDR1 is SGHVS, CDR2 FQNEAQ, per germline. The CDR3 covers 16 residues. V lost 5 bases, J lost 6 bases, and 16 bases stayed unmatched. The CDR3 DNA reads TGTGCCAGCAGCCTAGAACGGGGCGGGAGTAGGTCCGAGCAGTACTTC. Translating it yields CASSLERGGSRSEQYF.

This chain's CDR3 is CASSLLTSYEQYF. For the CDR3, the DNA is TGTGCCAGCAGCTTGCTGACCTCCTACGAGCAGTACTTC. The rearrangement uses TRBV5-5 and TRBJ2-7; no firm D call. This CDR3 spans 13 amino acids. Trimming left V 1 base short and J 0 bases short, with 5 bases between. Germline V lookup: CDR1 SGHKS, CDR2 YYEKEE (reference sequence).

The count of this clone is one. The chain recombines TRBV4-1 with TRBJ2-1, with 11 nucleotides matching TRBD2. CDR3 length: 16 residues. Germline CDR1 is MGHRA and CDR2 is YSYEKL. J lost 6 bases, V lost 3 bases, and 7 bases had no gene match. The CDR3 nucleotides read TGCGCCAGCAGCCAGCGGACTAGCGGGCTGCGCAATGAGCAGTTCTTC. This codes for CASSQRTSGLRNEQFF.

The chain has TRBV28 and TRBJ1-5; 7 bases are a match to TRBD1. V dropped 1 base and J dropped 2; count of bases not matched to a gene: 11. This CDR3 comprises 18 residues. The germline gives CDR1 MDHEN, CDR2 SYDVKM. CDR3 sequence (DNA): TGTGCCAGCAGTTTATTGGGGACAGTCCCTAGGGGCAATCAGCCCCAGCATTTT. Its translation: CASSLLGTVPRGNQPQHF. Complete variable domain (other parts from reference TRBV28 and TRBJ1-5): DVKVTQSSRYLVKRTGEKVFLECVQDMDHENMFWYRQDPGLGLRLIYFSYDVKMKEKGDIPEGYSVSREKKERFSLILESASTNQTSMYLCASSLLGTVPRGNQPQHFGDGTRLSIL.

V and J are TRBV27 and TRBJ1-4; D unresolved. The CDR3 length is 13 residues. V shed 5 bases and J shed 4 bases, with 8 bases lying between them. Germline loops: CDR1 MNHEY, CDR2 SMNVEV (reference sequence). The CDR3 protein is CASSARLNEKLFF. CDR3 sequence (DNA): TGTGCCAGCAGTGCCCGTCTTAATGAAAAACTGTTTTTT. Looking up the rest from reference TRBV27 and TRBJ1-4 gives the full variable domain: EAQVTQNPRYLITVTGKKLTVTCSQNMNHEYMSWYRQDPGLGLRQIYYSMNVEVTDKGDVPEGYKVSRKEKRNFPLILESPSPNQTSLYFCASSARLNEKLFFGSGTQLSVL.

The gene calls are TRBV28 and TRBJ1-1, with a weak D call TRBD1 (6 bases). The CDR3 loop spans 15 amino acids. The V end was cut by 3 bases, the J end by 4 bases, with 15 bases between. From germline, CDR1 is MDHEN and CDR2 SYDVKM. CDR3 sequence: CASSFPSGGGTEAFF. The CDR3 DNA is TGTGCCAGCAGTTTCCCGTCGGGGGGCGGCACTGAAGCTTTCTTT.

This clone showed up just once. This chain links TRBV18 with TRBJ2-1; D call uncertain. The CDR3 is 17 residues long. CDR1 and CDR2 from the germline V gene are KGHSH and LQKENI. With 0 bases removed from V and 5 bases from J, the gap between germline ends came to 17 bases. The DNA of the CDR3 is TGTGCCAGCTCACCACCGGGCGCCAGGAACAATCACAATGAGCAGTTCTTC. This sequence encodes CASSPPGARNNHNEQFF.

The rearrangement uses TRBV7-9 and TRBJ1-1; tentative D call: TRBD1 (5 bases). The length of the CDR3 is 13 residues. V was pared by 1 base and J by 4 bases, with 7 bases between. The germline V gene encodes CDR1 SEHNR and CDR2 FQNEAQ (reference sequence). The CDR3 sequence: CASSLGGSTEAFF. CDR3 DNA sequence: TGTGCCAGCAGCTTAGGGGGGTCCACTGAAGCTTTCTTT.

This clone is a singleton in its sample. CDR3 nucleotide sequence: TGTGCCATCAGTGATGTGACAGATAGCGTCTATGGCTACACCTTC. Protein: CAISDVTDSVYGYTF. The chain recombines TRBV10-3 with TRBJ1-2, with D possibly being TRBD1 (5 bases). CDR1 ENHRY and CDR2 SYGVKD come from the germline V gene. The V gene lost 3 bases and the J gene lost 4 bases, with 15 bases spanning the gap. CDR3 length: 15 amino acids.

This clone was counted between two and nine times. The chain combines TRBV7-3 with TRBJ2-2; 7 bases align to TRBD2. Germline loops: CDR1 SGHTA, CDR2 FQGTGA. The CDR3 extends over 16 amino acids. The ends lost 5 bases at V and 1 base at J; junction bases unmatched: 7. The chain's CDR3 is CASSTRGGRNTGELFF. The CDR3 bases are TGTGCCAGCAGCACAAGGGGCGGGAGGAACACCGGGGAGCTGTTTTTT.

This chain links TRBV6-5 with TRBJ1-2; D may be TRBD1 (6 bases). This CDR3 contains 15 residues. V was clipped by 0 bases and J by 0 bases, with 8 bases between them. Germline V CDR1 and CDR2: MNHEY, SVGAGI. The CDR3 protein is CASSYSGTTNYGYTF. The CDR3 nucleotides are TGTGCCAGCAGTTACTCCGGGACAACTAACTATGGCTACACCTTC.

The chain recombines TRBV11-1 with TRBJ2-7, with 9 bases fitting TRBD2. Germline V gene data show CDR1 as SGHAT and CDR2 as FQDESV (reference sequence). This CDR3 is built from 14 residues. V shed 4 bases and J 3 bases; nucleotides not matched to a gene: 4. CDR3 loop: CASSSSGMIYEQYF. CDR3 sequence (DNA): TGTGCCAGCAGCTCTAGCGGGATGATCTACGAGCAGTACTTC.

V and J are TRBV5-1 and TRBJ1-6; 7 bases fit TRBD1. Germline V gene lookup returns CDR1 SGHRS and CDR2 YFSETQ. CDR3 length: 16 amino acids. V lost 4 bases to trimming and J lost 7 bases; unmatched junction nucleotides: 11. The CDR3 protein is CASSVNPGQRNSPLHF. As DNA, the CDR3 is TGCGCCAGCAGCGTGAATCCGGGACAGCGAAATTCACCCCTCCACTTT.

Written as DNA, the CDR3 is TGCAGCGTTGTAGACAGCCAAAACACAGATACGCAGTATTTT. Protein sequence: CSVVDSQNTDTQYF. V and J are TRBV29-1 and TRBJ2-3, with D possibly being TRBD1 (5 bases). Germline values: CDR1 SQVTM, CDR2 ANQGSEA. CDR3 length: 14 amino acids. V was shortened by 4 bases and J by 2 bases, with 13 bases between the two germline ends.

V usage is TRBV7-9 and J usage is TRBJ2-7; D unresolved. V shed 6 bases and J shed 3 bases, with 12 bases lying between them. CDR3 length: 13 residues. CDR1 SEHNR and CDR2 FQNEAQ come from the germline V gene (reference sequence). The DNA for the CDR3 is TGTGCCAGCAGGTCACGGACGGACTACGAGCAGTACTTC. Protein sequence: CASRSRTDYEQYF.

The chain carries TRBV9 and TRBJ2-7, with 14 bases matching TRBD2. This CDR3 contains 15 residues. Per germline, CDR1 SGDLS and CDR2 YYNGEE. V lost 6 bases, J lost 5 bases, and 7 bases stayed unmatched. The CDR3 reads CASTATGLAGDEQYF. Written as DNA, the CDR3 is TGTGCCAGCACCGCTACGGGACTAGCGGGAGACGAGCAGTACTTC. Supplemented by reference TRBV9 and TRBJ2-7, the full variable domain reads DSGVTQTPKHLITATGQRVTLRCSPRSGDLSVYWYQQSLDQGLQFLIQYYNGEERAKGNILERFSAQQFPDLHSELNLSSLELGDSALYFCASTATGLAGDEQYFGPGTRLTVT.

As DNA, the CDR3 is TGTGCCAGCAGTGGACTAGCGGGGAGGCTATTCTACGAGCAGTACTTC. It encodes CASSGLAGRLFYEQYF. The V call is TRBV27, the J call TRBJ2-7, with 12 bases identical to TRBD2. CDR3 size: 16 residues. Trimming removed 5 bases from V and 3 bases from J; junction bases left unmatched: 8. Germline-derived CDR1 and CDR2 are MNHEY and SMNVEV (reference sequence).

The CDR3 region is CASSSSAGGIGELFF. For the CDR3, the DNA is TGTGCCAGCAGCTCGTCGGCAGGGGGGATCGGGGAGCTGTTTTTT. V and J are TRBV7-7 and TRBJ2-2, with D perhaps TRBD1 (7 bases). This CDR3 is built from 15 residues. The germline gives CDR1 SSHAT, CDR2 FNYEAQ (reference sequence). V lost 4 bases and J 7 bases, leaving 16 bases between the germline ends.

This chain connects TRBV4-1 to TRBJ1-2, with 9 bases identical to TRBD1. The J segment lost 5 bases and the V segment lost 4 bases, leaving 8 bases of the junction unmatched. This CDR3 has 15 residues. The germline CDR1 and CDR2 sequences are MGHRA and YSYEKL. The CDR3 DNA reads as TGCGCCAGCAGCCGAACCCGGGACAGGGAATATGGCTACACCTTC. This encodes CASSRTRDREYGYTF.

The chain recombines TRBV2 with TRBJ1-4; a weak D match, TRBD1 (6 bases). The CDR3 contains 14 residues. The germline gives CDR1 SNHLY, CDR2 FYNNEI. Trimming took off 6 bases at V and 6 bases at J, with 14 bases between the two ends. CDR3 residues: CASRAGVGDEKLFF. Here the CDR3 DNA reads TGTGCCAGCAGAGCAGGGGTTGGAGATGAAAAACTGTTTTTT. Variable domain in full (rest from reference TRBV2 and TRBJ1-4): EPEVTQTPSHQVTQMGQEVILRCVPISNHLYFYWYRQILGQKVEFLVSFYNNEISEKSEIFDDQFSVERPDGSNFTLKIRSTKLEDSAMYFCASRAGVGDEKLFFGSGTQLSVL.